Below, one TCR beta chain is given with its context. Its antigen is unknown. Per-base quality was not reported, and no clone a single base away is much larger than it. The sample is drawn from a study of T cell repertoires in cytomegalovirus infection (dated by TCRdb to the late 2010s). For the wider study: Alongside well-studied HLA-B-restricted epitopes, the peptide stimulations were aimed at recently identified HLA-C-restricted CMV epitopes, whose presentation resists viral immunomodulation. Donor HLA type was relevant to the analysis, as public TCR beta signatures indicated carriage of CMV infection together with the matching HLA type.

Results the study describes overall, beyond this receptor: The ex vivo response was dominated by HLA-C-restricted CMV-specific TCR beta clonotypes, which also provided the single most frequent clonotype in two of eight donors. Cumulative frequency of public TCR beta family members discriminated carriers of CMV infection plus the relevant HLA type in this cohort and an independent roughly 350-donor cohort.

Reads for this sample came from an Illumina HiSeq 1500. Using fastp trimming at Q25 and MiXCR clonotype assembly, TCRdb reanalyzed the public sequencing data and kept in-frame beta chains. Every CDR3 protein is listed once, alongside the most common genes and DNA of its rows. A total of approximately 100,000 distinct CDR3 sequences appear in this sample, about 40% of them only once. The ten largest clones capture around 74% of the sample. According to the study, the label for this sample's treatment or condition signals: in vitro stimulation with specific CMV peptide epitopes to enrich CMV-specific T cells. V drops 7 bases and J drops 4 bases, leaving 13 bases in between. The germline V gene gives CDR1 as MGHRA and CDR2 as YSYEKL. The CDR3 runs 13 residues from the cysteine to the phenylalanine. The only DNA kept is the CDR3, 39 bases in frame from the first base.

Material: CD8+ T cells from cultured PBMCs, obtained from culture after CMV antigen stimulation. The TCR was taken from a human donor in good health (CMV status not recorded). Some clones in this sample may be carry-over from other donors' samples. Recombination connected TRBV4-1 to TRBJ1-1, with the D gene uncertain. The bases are TGCGCCAGCACCCCCTCCCTGGGCACTGAAGCTTTCTTT. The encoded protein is CASTPSLGTEAFF.